This T cell receptor beta chain was captured in a study of T cell changes during pregnancy in multiple sclerosis. Profiled with immunoSEQ multiplex PCR; TCRdb holds only in-frame clones, not every one. The sample carries some 40,000 clones, 91% recorded once. Unmatched junction bases numbered 2, after V lost 1 base and J lost 2 bases. CDR3 length: 16 amino acids. From germline, CDR1 is SGHAT and CDR2 FQDESV (reference sequence). The sample in question was CD4+ T cells from peripheral blood mononuclear cells, obtained in the third trimester of pregnancy. V usage is TRBV11-1 and J usage is TRBJ2-5; 12 bases are shared with TRBD2. This clonotype originated in a female donor in good health, enrolled as a control in a pregnancy study. The CDR3 loop is CASSLGTSGKQETQYF. As DNA, the CDR3 is TGTGCCAGCAGCTTAGGGACTAGCGGGAAACAAGAGACCCAGTACTTC.